Listed below are T cell receptor beta chains from one sample, sequenced in a study of T cells in Graves' hyperthyroidism and ophthalmopathy. TCRdb fed the multiplex PCR reads into MiXCR, producing one record per CDR3 protein. In the table there are 400,000 to 600,000 distinct CDR3 sequences, roughly a sixth of which are singletons. The sample taken for sequencing was blood. Receptors were obtained from a woman under 40 with Graves' ophthalmopathy. The CDR3 runs from the conserved cysteine through the conserved F or W.

V: TRBV19; CDR3: CASREKRPPGEKLFF
V: TRBV6-1; CDR3: CASRTGTGVEKLFF
V: TRBV9; CDR3: CASSEGPHQSGEQFF
V: TRBV10-3; CDR3: CAMADTRGSTIYF
V: TRBV12-5; CDR3: CASGFGYEQYF
V: TRBV18; CDR3: CASSSRRDSGAYEQYF
V: TRBV12-3/TRBV12-4; CDR3: CASRGQAVNNEQFF
V: TRBV27; CDR3: CASSRLSGTGNEKLFF
V: TRBV28; CDR3: CASKGQGGQETQYF
V: TRBV20-1; CDR3: CRASGSNQPQHF
V: TRBV25-1; CDR3: CASSLGTSGRASEQFF
V: TRBV3-1; CDR3: CASSQGQGLTEAFF
V: TRBV3-1; CDR3: CASSASGTGETQYF
V: TRBV15; CDR3: CATSSGTPFSYEQYF
V: TRBV2; CDR3: CASSEAALAGMELFF
V: TRBV6-1; CDR3: CASSSKRQGYSYEQYF
V: TRBV28; CDR3: CASSLGTGFSNYGYTF
V: TRBV6-1; CDR3: CATSWTGGYEQYF
V: TRBV29-1; CDR3: CSVVGAGTGELFF
V: TRBV7-3; CDR3: CASSSDRRVETQYF
V: TRBV28; CDR3: CASSMTSYNEQFF
V: TRBV6-5; CDR3: CASSYFGQGARDTQYF
V: TRBV20-1; CDR3: CSASDEQGGETQYF
V: TRBV27; CDR3: CASSLVQDRGSNQPQHF
V: TRBV19; CDR3: CASSKGTSGANGQFF
V: TRBV6-5; CDR3: CASSYSTLGSNYGYTF
V: TRBV7-9; CDR3: CASSPNGDYGYTF
V: TRBV7-2; CDR3: CASSSGLPAYNEQFF
V: TRBV12-3/TRBV12-4; CDR3: CASSLRQGVQPQHF
V: TRBV7-7; CDR3: CASSPSPAGGSGELFF
V: TRBV5-1; CDR3: CASSLIPRGNEQFF
V: TRBV10-1; CDR3: CASTGTANTEAFF
V: TRBV5-1; CDR3: CASSLSFRSTSYEQYF
V: TRBV4-3; CDR3: CASSQERGILTSGRGTQYF
V: TRBV20-1; CDR3: CSARLSGQETQYF
V: TRBV7-2; CDR3: CASSLGQVASPLHF
V: TRBV12-3/TRBV12-4; CDR3: CASRTGTGGDSPLHF
V: TRBV19; CDR3: CASSGLGTYNKQFF
V: TRBV20-1; CDR3: CNAGQGDTIYF
V: TRBV7-2; CDR3: CASSLARESYEQYF
V: TRBV3-1; CDR3: CASSQGRQGGGYTF
V: TRBV28; CDR3: CASSSIRPVYEQYF
V: TRBV5-6; CDR3: CASSLEREVSEQYF
V: TRBV9; CDR3: CASSSTSGTHNEQFF
V: TRBV28; CDR3: CASRRGRTSDNEQFF
V: TRBV5-1; CDR3: CASSLPGRANTGELFF
V: TRBV6-1; CDR3: CASRKAGQGIEGYTF
V: TRBV3-1; CDR3: CASSQEGIEKLFF